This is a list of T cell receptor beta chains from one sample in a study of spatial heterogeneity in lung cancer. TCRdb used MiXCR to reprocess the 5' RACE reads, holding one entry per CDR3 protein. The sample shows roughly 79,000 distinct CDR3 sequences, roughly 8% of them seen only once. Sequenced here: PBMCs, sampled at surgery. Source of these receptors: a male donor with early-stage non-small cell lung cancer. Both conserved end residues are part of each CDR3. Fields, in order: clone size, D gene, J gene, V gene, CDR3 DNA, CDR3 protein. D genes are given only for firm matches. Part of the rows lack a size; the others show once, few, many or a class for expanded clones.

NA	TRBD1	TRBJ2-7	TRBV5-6	TGTGCCAGCAGCTTGGGGACAGGACAGGAGCAGTACTTC	CASSLGTGQEQYF
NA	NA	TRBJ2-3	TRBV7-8	TGTGCCAGCAGCTGGGACGTCACAGATACGCAGTATTTT	CASSWDVTDTQYF
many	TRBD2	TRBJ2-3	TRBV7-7	TGTGCCAGCAGCCCCGGGACTAGCGGGAGGGTAGATACGCAGTATTTT	CASSPGTSGRVDTQYF
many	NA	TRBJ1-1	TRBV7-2	TGTGCCAGCAGCCTACGGGGCATGAACACTGAAGCTTTCTTT	CASSLRGMNTEAFF
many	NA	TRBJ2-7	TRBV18	TGTGCCAGCTCACCACCCTCGAGGTACGAGCAGTACTTC	CASSPPSRYEQYF
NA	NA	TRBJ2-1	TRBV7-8	TGTGCCAGCAGCCGGGAGATGAATGAGCAGTTCTTC	CASSREMNEQFF
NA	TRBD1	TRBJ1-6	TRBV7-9	TGTGCCAGCAGCTCCTATGGACAGGGTAACAATTCACCCCTCCACTTT	CASSSYGQGNNSPLHF
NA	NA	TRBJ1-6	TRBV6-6	TGTGCCAGCAGTTACCCCTCACTCGACAGCCTGAATTCACCCCTCCACTTT	CASSYPSLDSLNSPLHF
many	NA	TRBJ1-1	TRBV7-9	TGTGCCAGCAGCCTACAGGGGAACACTGAAGCTTTCTTT	CASSLQGNTEAFF
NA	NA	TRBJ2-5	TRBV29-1	TGCAGCTGTCTATATCCCTCAGAGACCCAGTACTTC	CSCLYPSETQYF
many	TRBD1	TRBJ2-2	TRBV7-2	TGTGCCAGCCCGGACAGGGCGAACACCGGGGAGCTGTTTTTT	CASPDRANTGELFF
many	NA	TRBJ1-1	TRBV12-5	TGTGCTAGTGGCTCCGAGATGCTGGGAGGCATGAACACTGAAGCTTTCTTT	CASGSEMLGGMNTEAFF
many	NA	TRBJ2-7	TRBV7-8	TGTGCCAGCAGCAGCTTAGGACTGCCGGGGGAGCAGTACTTC	CASSSLGLPGEQYF
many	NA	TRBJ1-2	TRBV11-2	TGTGCCAGCAGCTCCACGTTCCAGGGCCTCTATGGCTACACCTTC	CASSSTFQGLYGYTF
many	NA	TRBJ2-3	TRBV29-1	TGCAGCGTTGCCACGGGAGTCTCTAGCACAGATACGCAGTATTTT	CSVATGVSSTDTQYF
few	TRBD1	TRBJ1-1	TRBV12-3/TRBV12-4	TGTGCCAGCAGTACAACAGGGGGGACTGAAGCTTTCTTT	CASSTTGGTEAFF
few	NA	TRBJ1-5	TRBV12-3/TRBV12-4	TGTGCCAGCAGTTATTCGTCCGGCCTCAATCAGCCCCAGCATTTT	CASSYSSGLNQPQHF
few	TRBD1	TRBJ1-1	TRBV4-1	TGCGCCAGCAGCCGAGACCAGACAGGGAGCACTGAAGCTTTCTTT	CASSRDQTGSTEAFF
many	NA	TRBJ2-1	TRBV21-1	TGTGCCAGCAGCCCCCGACTAGCGGGAGTTTCCTACAATGAGCAGTTCTTC	CASSPRLAGVSYNEQFF
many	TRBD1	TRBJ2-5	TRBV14	TGTGCCAGCAGCCAATCGGGACAGGGGGAGACCCAGTACTTC	CASSQSGQGETQYF
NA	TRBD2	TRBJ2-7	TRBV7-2	TGTGCCAGCAGCGTATCGAGCGGGGGATCCTACGAGCAGTACTTC	CASSVSSGGSYEQYF
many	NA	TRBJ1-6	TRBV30	TGTGCCTGGGGACAGAATTCACCCCTCCACTTT	CAWGQNSPLHF
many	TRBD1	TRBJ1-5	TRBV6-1	TGTGCCAGCGATTGGCAGGGGGCTAGTCAGCCCCAGCATTTT	CASDWQGASQPQHF
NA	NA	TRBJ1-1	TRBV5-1	TGCGCCAGCAGCTTATGGGCGGCGGAAACTGAAGCTTTCTTT	CASSLWAAETEAFF
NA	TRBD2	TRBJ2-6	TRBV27	TGTGCCAGCAGTTGGGCAGGACTAGCCGCGATATCTGGGGCCAACGTCCTGACTTTC	CASSWAGLAAISGANVLTF
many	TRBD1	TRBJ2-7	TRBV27	TGTGCCAGCAGAGGACAGGCCTCCTACGAGCAGTACTTC	CASRGQASYEQYF
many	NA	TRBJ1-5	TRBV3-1	TGTGCCAGCAGCCCTGATAGGGATCAGCCCCAGCATTTT	CASSPDRDQPQHF
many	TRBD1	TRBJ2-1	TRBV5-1	TGCGCCAAGACAGGGGGCCATGAGCAGTTCTTC	CAKTGGHEQFF
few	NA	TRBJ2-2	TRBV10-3	TGTGCCATCAGTGGGGGTTCCGGGGAGCTGTTTTTT	CAISGGSGELFF
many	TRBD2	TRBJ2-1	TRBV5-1	TGCGCCAGCAGCTTTGTCGGGCGGGAGACTGAGCAGTTCTTC	CASSFVGRETEQFF
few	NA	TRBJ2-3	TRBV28	TGTGCCAGCCCACCCCCGGGACAACACCCAGATACGCAGTATTTT	CASPPPGQHPDTQYF
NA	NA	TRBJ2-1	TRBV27	TGTGCCAGCAGTTCAGGGGAGCGCCTTTACAATGAGCAGTTCTTC	CASSSGERLYNEQFF
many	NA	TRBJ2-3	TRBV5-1	TGCGCCAGCAGCCCGACAGAAGCGGCAGATACGCAGTATTTT	CASSPTEAADTQYF
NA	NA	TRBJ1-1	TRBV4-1	TGCGCCAGCAGCCAAGATCCGAATCGTGGGGAAGCTTTCTTT	CASSQDPNRGEAFF
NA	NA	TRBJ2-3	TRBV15	TGTGCCACCAGCAGGGATGGGCCCACAGATACGCAGTATTTT	CATSRDGPTDTQYF
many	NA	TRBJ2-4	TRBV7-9	TGTGCCAGCAGCTTCCCCCGGACAGATATCAAAAACATTCAGTACTTC	CASSFPRTDIKNIQYF